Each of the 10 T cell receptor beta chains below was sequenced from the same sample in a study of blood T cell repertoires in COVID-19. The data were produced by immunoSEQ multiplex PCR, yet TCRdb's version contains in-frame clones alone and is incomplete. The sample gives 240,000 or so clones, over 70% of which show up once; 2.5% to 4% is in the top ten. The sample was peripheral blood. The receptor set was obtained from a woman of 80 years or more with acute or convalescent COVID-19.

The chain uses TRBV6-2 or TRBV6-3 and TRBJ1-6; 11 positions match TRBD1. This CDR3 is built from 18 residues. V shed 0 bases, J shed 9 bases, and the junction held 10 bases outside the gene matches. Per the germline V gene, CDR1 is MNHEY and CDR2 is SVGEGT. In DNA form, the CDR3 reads TGTGCCAGCAGTTACTCGAGATGGACAGGGGGCCCAAGTTCACCCCTCCACTTT. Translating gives CASSYSRWTGGPSSPLHF.

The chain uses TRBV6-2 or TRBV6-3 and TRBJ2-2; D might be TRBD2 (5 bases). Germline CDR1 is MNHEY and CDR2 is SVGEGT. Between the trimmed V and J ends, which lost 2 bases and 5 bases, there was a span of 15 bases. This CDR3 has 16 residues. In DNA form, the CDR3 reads TGTGCCAGCAGTTACCTAGGGCCGGGGTGGACCGGGGAGCTGTTTTTT. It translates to CASSYLGPGWTGELFF.

CDR3 in DNA: TGTGCCAGCAGTTACTCGAGCGGGCAGATGGAGACCCAGTACTTC. Its translation: CASSYSSGQMETQYF. The chain combines TRBV6-5 with TRBJ2-5; weak D call: TRBD2 (6 bases). The germline gives CDR1 MNHEY, CDR2 SVGAGI. This CDR3 has 15 amino acids. V gave up 0 bases and J gave up 5 bases, with 13 bases separating them.

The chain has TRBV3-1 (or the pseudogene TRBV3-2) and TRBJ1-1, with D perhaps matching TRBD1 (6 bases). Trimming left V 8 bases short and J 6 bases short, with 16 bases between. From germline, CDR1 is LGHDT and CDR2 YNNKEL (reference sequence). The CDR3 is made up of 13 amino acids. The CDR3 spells CASSWGGAAEAFF. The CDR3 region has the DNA TGTGCCAGCTCCTGGGGGGGGGCGGCTGAAGCTTTCTTT.

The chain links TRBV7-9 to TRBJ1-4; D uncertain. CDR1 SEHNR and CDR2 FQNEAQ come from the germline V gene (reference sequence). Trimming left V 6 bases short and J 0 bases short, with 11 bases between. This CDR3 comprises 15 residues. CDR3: CASSKWTATNEKLFF. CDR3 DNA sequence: TGTGCCAGCAGTAAATGGACTGCAACTAATGAAAAACTGTTTTTT.

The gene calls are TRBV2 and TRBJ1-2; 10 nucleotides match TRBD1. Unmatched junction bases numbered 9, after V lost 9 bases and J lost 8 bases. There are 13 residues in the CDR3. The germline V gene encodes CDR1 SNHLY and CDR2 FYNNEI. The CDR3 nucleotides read TGTGCCAGTCTTCGACAGGGGGCAGGAGGCTACACCTTC. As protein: CASLRQGAGGYTF. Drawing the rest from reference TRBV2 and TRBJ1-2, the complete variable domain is EPEVTQTPSHQVTQMGQEVILRCVPISNHLYFYWYRQILGQKVEFLVSFYNNEISEKSEIFDDQFSVERPDGSNFTLKIRSTKLEDSAMYFCASLRQGAGGYTFGSGTRLTVV.

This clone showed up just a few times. DNA for the CDR3: TGTGCCAGCTCACCGGAGGGGTCGTTGAACACTGAAGCTTTCTTT. It yields the protein CASSPEGSLNTEAFF. The gene calls are TRBV18 and TRBJ1-1; possible D gene TRBD1, 5 bases. Germline V lookup: CDR1 KGHSH, CDR2 LQKENI. V lost 3 bases, J lost 0 bases, and 11 bases lay in between. The CDR3 length is 15 residues.

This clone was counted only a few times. CDR3 sequence reads: CAWGTPGEQFF. The CDR3 DNA reads as TGTGCCTGGGGGACTCCTGGCGAGCAGTTCTTC. The chain recombines TRBV30 with TRBJ2-1; perhaps TRBD2 as D (6 bases). V was pared by 5 bases and J by 10 bases, with 12 bases between. CDR1 is GTSNPN, CDR2 SVGIG, per germline (reference sequence). The CDR3 totals 11 residues.

CDR3 nucleotides: TGTGCCAGCAGTTTAGGGGGCGCGAGGGGCTACACCTTC. It specifies CASSLGGARGYTF. This chain links TRBV28 with TRBJ1-2, with a tentative D call TRBD1 (6 bases). CDR3 size: 13 residues. V was trimmed by 2 bases and J by 8 bases, leaving 12 bases between them. Germline CDR1 MDHEN, CDR2 SYDVKM.

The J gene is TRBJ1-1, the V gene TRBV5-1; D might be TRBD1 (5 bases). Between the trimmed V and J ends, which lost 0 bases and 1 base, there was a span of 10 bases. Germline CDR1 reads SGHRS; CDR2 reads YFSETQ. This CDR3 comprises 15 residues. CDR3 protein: CASSLGGLRNTEAFF. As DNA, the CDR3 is TGCGCCAGCAGCTTGGGGGGACTGAGGAACACTGAAGCTTTCTTT.